These T cell receptor beta chains were read from a single sample in a study of OX40 agonist ivuxolimab in advanced cancers. Profiling relied on immunoSEQ multiplex PCR, and the TCRdb table lists in-frame clones only, not all of them. The sample lists about 60,000 clones, almost 95% occurring once. The material was CD4+ or CD8+ T cells sorted from blood, obtained in a trial of the OX40 agonist ivuxolimab. All receptors derive from an adult with an advanced solid tumor such as melanoma, head and neck, liver or kidney cancer. The CDR3 runs from the conserved cysteine through the conserved F or W. Each record gives: D gene, clone size, J gene, V gene, CDR3 protein, CDR3 DNA. D genes are given only for firm matches. The size entry is marked missing in some rows and otherwise reads once, few, many or a size class.

TRBD1 | hyperexpanded | TRBJ1-1 | TRBV19 | CASTDRDSYTEAFF | TGTGCCAGTACCGACAGGGACAGCTACACTGAAGCTTTCTTT
NA | once | TRBJ2-6 | TRBV7-6 | CASSPGTSTGANVLTF | TGTGCCAGCAGCCCCGGGACTTCAACTGGGGCCAACGTCCTGACTTTC
TRBD2 | NA | TRBJ2-7 | TRBV6-6 | CASTGEGTYEQYF | TGTGCCAGCACGGGGGAGGGTACCTACGAGCAGTACTTC
TRBD1 | NA | TRBJ1-1 | TRBV5-4 | CASSLDRGTEAFF | TGTGCCAGCAGCTTGGACAGGGGGACTGAAGCTTTCTTT
TRBD2 | NA | TRBJ2-1 | TRBV7-2 | CASSFRGLAGIYEQFF | TGTGCCAGCAGCTTTCGGGGACTAGCGGGAATCTATGAGCAGTTCTTC
NA | once | TRBJ2-2 | TRBV12-1 | CASSFVGTSGANTGELFF | TGTGCCAGCAGCTTTGTGGGGACTAGCGGGGCGAACACCGGGGAGCTGTTTTTT
NA | NA | TRBJ2-3 | TRBV7-9 | CASSFFGGQDTQYF | TGTGCCAGCAGCTTCTTTGGAGGTCAAGATACGCAGTATTTT
NA | NA | TRBJ2-5 | TRBV7-9 | CASSSDPWAEETQYF | TGTGCCAGCAGCTCGGACCCCTGGGCGGAGGAGACCCAGTACTTC
NA | NA | TRBJ1-5 | TRBV13 | CASSPGLNNQPQHF | TGTGCCAGCAGCCCAGGGCTTAACAATCAGCCCCAGCATTTT
NA | NA | TRBJ2-5 | TRBV7-8 | CASSSGMGRQETQYF | TGTGCCAGCAGCTCAGGGATGGGACGGCAAGAGACCCAGTACTTC
NA | NA | TRBJ2-7 | TRBV6-1 | CTSSDNPESSYEQYF | TGTACCAGCAGTGATAACCCGGAGAGCTCCTACGAGCAGTACTTC
NA | NA | TRBJ2-7 | TRBV27 | CASSLFTAPYEQYF | TGTGCCAGCAGTTTATTCACAGCGCCCTACGAGCAGTACTTC
NA | NA | TRBJ2-7 | TRBV30 | CAWSHGTSGGEQYF | TGTGCCTGGAGCCATGGGACCTCGGGCGGCGAGCAGTACTTC
NA | NA | TRBJ2-7 | TRBV27 | CASSLGGPQDYSSYEQYF | TGTGCCAGCAGTTTAGGGGGTCCACAGGACTATAGCTCCTACGAGCAGTACTTC
NA | NA | TRBJ2-2 | TRBV7-2 | CASSLGFGTGELFF | TGTGCCAGCAGCTTAGGATTCGGCACCGGGGAGCTGTTTTTT
TRBD2 | once | TRBJ2-7 | TRBV27 | CALSPRDGTSGYYEQYF | TGTGCCCTCAGCCCACGGGATGGGACTAGCGGTTACTACGAGCAGTACTTC
TRBD2 | NA | TRBJ2-3 | TRBV4-2 | CASSPETSGSSTDTQYF | TGTGCCAGCAGCCCAGAGACTAGCGGATCTAGCACAGATACGCAGTATTTT
NA | NA | TRBJ2-5 | TRBV13 | CASSLRTVVQETQYF | TGTGCCAGCAGCCTCCGGACGGTGGTCCAAGAGACCCAGTACTTC
NA | NA | TRBJ2-5 | TRBV6-6 | CASYQETQYF | TGTGCCAGCTACCAAGAGACCCAGTACTTC
TRBD1 | NA | TRBJ2-7 | TRBV30 | CARRDRGTYEQYF | TGTGCCCGCAGGGACAGGGGAACCTACGAGCAGTACTTC
NA | NA | TRBJ1-5 | TRBV19 | CASSIWGGDNQPQHF | TGTGCCAGTAGTATTTGGGGGGGGGACAATCAGCCCCAGCATTTT